The rows below give T cell receptor beta chains drawn from one sample of a study of T cells expressing NK-cell markers. TCRdb re-called the 5' RACE reads and gives one entry per CDR3 protein, without DNA. Its table lists approximately 460,000 distinct CDR3 sequences. Sequences were obtained from blood T cells: a sorted CD56 or NKG2C T cell subset, CD4+ or CD8+ T cells, or bulk PBMC T cells (not recorded which). The source is a woman between 18 and 70 years old in good health. Both conserved end residues are part of each CDR3.

J: TRBJ1-4; V: TRBV29-1; CDR3: CSVKIQGSNEKLFF
J: TRBJ2-2; V: TRBV6-5; CDR3: CASSSPGQITGELFF
J: TRBJ2-1; V: TRBV20-1; CDR3: CSASTSGYSYNEQFF
J: TRBJ1-2; V: TRBV6-1; CDR3: CASSPWPGTGNYGYTF
J: TRBJ2-3; V: TRBV20-1; CDR3: CSAKVAGRGDTDTQYF
J: TRBJ2-7; V: TRBV20-1; CDR3: CSAKDSWVYEQYF
J: TRBJ2-3; V: TRBV4-3; CDR3: CASSQQGSLSDTQYF
J: TRBJ1-2; V: TRBV6-5; CDR3: CASSYSRTGGGYTF
J: TRBJ2-3; V: TRBV7-2; CDR3: CASSTPWDTQYF
J: TRBJ2-3; V: TRBV5-1; CDR3: CASSLDFDRADTQYF
J: TRBJ2-6; V: TRBV29-1; CDR3: CSVEARNRNSGANVLTF
J: TRBJ2-7; V: TRBV15; CDR3: CATSRARDEQYF
J: TRBJ2-1; V: TRBV2; CDR3: CASSAGSGLWLNEQFF
J: TRBJ2-5; V: TRBV10-3; CDR3: CAIGPSGAGETQYF
J: TRBJ2-5; V: TRBV4-1; CDR3: CASSREGETQYF
J: TRBJ2-7; V: TRBV13; CDR3: CASSLFAGEYEQYF
J: TRBJ1-1; V: TRBV11-2; CDR3: CASSSTRARGTEAFF
J: TRBJ2-6; V: TRBV6-1; CDR3: CASCRDNIRVLTF
J: TRBJ2-1; V: TRBV19; CDR3: CASNFGGAGSGNEQFF
J: TRBJ2-1; V: TRBV12-3/TRBV12-4; CDR3: CASSVRLATYNEQFF
J: TRBJ1-1; V: TRBV5-1; CDR3: CASSLGLGWGNTEAFF
J: TRBJ1-2; V: TRBV7-9; CDR3: CASSFNSGIDGYTF
J: TRBJ2-3; V: TRBV11-2; CDR3: CASSPGLAGGRARPATDTQYF
J: TRBJ2-1; V: TRBV7-2; CDR3: CASSFGTRESYNEQFF
J: TRBJ2-7; V: TRBV28; CDR3: CASRWQSSYEQYF
J: TRBJ2-5; V: TRBV24-1; CDR3: CATSAGVQETQYF
J: TRBJ1-6; V: TRBV7-2; CDR3: CASSLHARGANSPLHF
J: TRBJ1-4; V: TRBV5-1; CDR3: CASSLIPGDEKLFF
J: TRBJ2-5; V: TRBV20-1; CDR3: CSARDGQAGEVGYETQYF
J: TRBJ2-1; V: TRBV4-3; CDR3: CASSQDHRADEQFF
J: TRBJ2-1; V: TRBV6-5; CDR3: CASRSGTSVWGEQFF
J: TRBJ2-5; V: TRBV5-1; CDR3: CASSMVGETQYF
J: TRBJ1-1; V: TRBV5-6; CDR3: CASSLEGQRLKAFF
J: TRBJ1-6; V: TRBV6-1; CDR3: CASRDRNNSPLHF
J: TRBJ2-7; V: TRBV6-2/TRBV6-3; CDR3: CASNNMEPGGPYEQYF
J: TRBJ2-5; V: TRBV3-1; CDR3: CASSQVNVVGTQYF
J: TRBJ2-3; V: TRBV4-2; CDR3: CASSPPGPEHTQYF
J: TRBJ1-2; V: TRBV12-3/TRBV12-4; CDR3: CASTGTGTYGYTF